This entry lists 21 T cell receptor beta chains sequenced from one sample in a study of PD-L1 blockade in urothelial cancer. Produced via immunoSEQ multiplex PCR; TCRdb's table is partial and in-frame only. The sample has about 32,000 clones, approximately 40% seen once. This material consisted of tumor tissue, taken before atezolizumab (anti-PD-L1) treatment. These receptors were taken from a man in his fifties or sixties with urothelial cancer.

This clone was observed a handful of times. The chain recombines TRBV6-8 with TRBJ2-7; 7 positions agree with TRBD2. CDR3 length: 17 residues. Per germline, CDR1 MNHGY and CDR2 SAAAGT. Trimming removed 0 bases from V and 5 bases from J; junction bases left unmatched: 13. The CDR3 reads CASSYSWGRGSNNEQYF. As DNA, the CDR3 is TGTGCCAGCAGTTACTCGTGGGGTCGCGGGAGCAACAACGAGCAGTACTTC.

Worth noting for this clone: The junction differs from germline at one of its ends, possibly a read error. The gene calls are TRBV5-1 and TRBJ2-5; 11 bases match TRBD1. The CDR3 is 14 residues long. The germline CDR1 and CDR2 sequences are SGHRS and YFSETQ. The CDR3 nucleotides are TGCGCCAGCAGCTTGAGGACAGGGGGCGAAAAGGGCCACTTC. Translating it yields CASSLRTGGEKGHF.

The J gene is TRBJ1-4, the V gene TRBV10-1; no clear D. Germline CDR1 and CDR2: WNHNN and SYGVQD (reference sequence). With 0 bases removed from V and 4 bases from J, the gap between germline ends came to 6 bases. The CDR3 extends over 14 amino acids. The CDR3 spells CASSESGSNEKLFF. The CDR3 DNA follows: TGCGCCAGCAGTGAGTCAGGGAGTAATGAAAAACTGTTTTTT.

This sequence joins TRBV5-1 and TRBJ2-5; D is perhaps TRBD2 (5 bases). V lost 0 bases, J lost 4 bases, and 10 bases lay in between. The CDR3 sequence is 14 residues long. Germline lookup yields CDR1 SGHRS and CDR2 YFSETQ. CDR3: CASSLALGGETQYF. The DNA of the CDR3 is TGCGCCAGCAGCTTGGCCCTCGGAGGAGAGACCCAGTACTTC.

This clone is a singleton in its sample. The chain employs TRBV5-1 and TRBJ2-1; TRBD1 or TRBD2 may be the D gene (5 bases each). Germline V CDR1 and CDR2: SGHRS, YFSETQ. Trimming cost V 3 bases and J 6 bases, with 16 bases left between them. The CDR3 consists of 15 residues. The CDR3 loop reads CASSSSGTTSNEQFF. DNA of the CDR3: TGCGCCAGCAGCTCCTCCGGGACCACGAGCAATGAGCAGTTCTTC.

This clone was observed many times. V gene TRBV28 combines with J gene TRBJ1-2, with 10 bases identical to TRBD1. This CDR3 comprises 16 residues. Germline trimming cut 4 bases from V and 4 bases from J; bases unmatched to any gene: 9. CDR1 is MDHEN, CDR2 SYDVKM, per germline. DNA for the CDR3: TGTGCCAGCAGTTCGGTGGGACAGGGGAGCGGCTATGGCTACACCTTC. This encodes CASSSVGQGSGYGYTF.

This clone was observed many times. The chain carries TRBV6-8 and TRBJ2-7; 7 nucleotides agree with TRBD1. V shed 0 bases, J shed 1 base, and the junction held 9 bases outside the gene matches. The CDR3 is 17 amino acids. Germline values: CDR1 MNHGY, CDR2 SAAAGT. Here the CDR3 reads CASSYSAGGRISYEQYF. The CDR3 DNA sequence: TGTGCCAGCAGTTACTCAGCAGGGGGTCGGATATCCTACGAGCAGTACTTC.

This chain connects TRBV6-8 to TRBJ1-2, with a tentative D call TRBD1 (5 bases). Germline V gene sequence: CDR1 MNHGY, CDR2 SAAAGT. Trimming took off 7 bases at V and 5 bases at J, with 20 bases between the two ends. The length of the CDR3 is 15 residues. The CDR3 protein is CASMRGSGESYGYTF. The CDR3 region has the DNA TGTGCCAGCATGAGGGGAAGCGGGGAATCATATGGCTACACCTTC.

The chain uses TRBV29-1 and TRBJ1-2, with D unresolved. The CDR3 covers 14 residues. The V end lost 0 bases, the J end lost 7 bases, and 15 bases lay between the germline ends. In germline, CDR1 is SQVTM, CDR2 ANQGSEA. CDR3 bases: TGCAGCGTTGAAGATTCAGAACGTACGCTTGGCTACACCTTC. Protein sequence: CSVEDSERTLGYTF. Drawing the rest from reference TRBV29-1 and TRBJ1-2, the complete variable domain is SAVISQKPSRDICQRGTSLTIQCQVDSQVTMMFWYRQQPGQSLTLIATANQGSEATYESGFVIDKFPISRPNLTFSTLTVSNMSPEDSSIYLCSVEDSERTLGYTFGSGTRLTVV.

The genes are TRBV28 and TRBJ2-7; D unresolved. Trimming cost V 6 bases and J 5 bases, with 14 bases left between them. Per the germline V gene, CDR1 is MDHEN and CDR2 is SYDVKM. CDR3 length: 13 residues. CDR3 sequence (DNA): TGTGCCAGCAGGACGGTCTTCAGCGACGAGCAGTACTTC. The encoded protein is CASRTVFSDEQYF.

In this sample, this clone turned up a few times. The CDR3 DNA reads TGTGCCAGTAGTAGAGGACAGGGGAACACTGAAGCTTTCTTT. Residues: CASSRGQGNTEAFF. This chain connects TRBV19 to TRBJ1-1; 8 nucleotides match TRBD1. The CDR3 has 14 amino acids. The germline V gene encodes CDR1 LNHDA and CDR2 SQIVND (reference sequence). Trimming took 4 bases from V and 1 from J; bases not matched to a gene: 2.

This clone was picked up a small number of times. This chain joins TRBV9 and TRBJ2-3; 10 bases agree with TRBD1. The CDR3 is 16 amino acids. The V and J ends lost 3 bases and 5 bases, in that order; junction bases with no gene match: 9. Germline loops: CDR1 SGDLS, CDR2 YYNGEE. The CDR3 sequence: CASSAGTGDIGDTQYF. The DNA of the CDR3 is TGTGCCAGCAGCGCCGGGACAGGGGATATAGGAGATACGCAGTATTTT.

The chain carries TRBV6-8 and TRBJ2-7; D unclear. This CDR3 comprises 13 residues. Per germline, CDR1 MNHGY and CDR2 SAAAGT. V shed 5 bases and J shed 8 bases, with 16 bases lying between them. CDR3 sequence reads: CASSDSIESKQYF. In nucleotides, the CDR3 is TGTGCCAGCAGTGATTCGATCGAATCCAAGCAGTACTTC.

The rearrangement links TRBV19 to TRBJ1-6; 9 bases are a match to TRBD1. Germline V gives CDR1 LNHDA, CDR2 SQIVND (reference sequence). V shed 3 bases, J shed 10 bases, and the junction held 7 bases outside the gene matches. This CDR3 region has 15 residues. The CDR3 loop reads CASSISGTGSSPLHF. The CDR3 bases are TGTGCCAGTAGTATCTCCGGGACAGGGTCCTCACCCCTCCACTTT.

This clone is a singleton in its sample. The chain uses TRBV28 and TRBJ2-5; maybe TRBD1 (5 bases). The CDR3 covers 14 residues. V lost 7 bases and J lost 4, with 16 bases in between. CDR1 MDHEN and CDR2 SYDVKM come from the germline V gene. The CDR3 DNA sequence: TGTGCCAGCAACGGTCAGGGAATGGGAGAGACCCAGTACTTC. Amino acid sequence: CASNGQGMGETQYF. The complete variable domain, with remaining parts taken from reference TRBV28 and TRBJ2-5, reads DVKVTQSSRYLVKRTGEKVFLECVQDMDHENMFWYRQDPGLGLRLIYFSYDVKMKEKGDIPEGYSVSREKKERFSLILESASTNQTSMYLCASNGQGMGETQYFGPGTRLLVL.

This chain joins TRBV14 and TRBJ2-5; 7 positions agree with TRBD1. The CDR3 contains 14 residues. Per the germline V gene, CDR1 is SGHDN and CDR2 is FVKESK. Trimming cost V 2 bases and J 4 bases; bases outside gene matches: 4. CDR3 sequence: CASSQLNRGETQYF. Here the CDR3 DNA reads TGTGCCAGCAGCCAATTAAACAGGGGAGAGACCCAGTACTTC.

The chain links TRBV19 to TRBJ2-1; weak D call: TRBD1 (7 bases). The germline V gene has CDR1 LNHDA and CDR2 SQIVND (reference sequence). CDR3 size: 14 residues. V gave up 4 bases and J gave up 3 bases, with 10 bases separating them. Here the CDR3 DNA reads TGTGCCAGTAGTAGCGGGACAGACTACAATGAGCAGTTCTTC. Its translation: CASSSGTDYNEQFF.

V and J are TRBV6-7 and TRBJ2-7; 7 positions match TRBD2. TRBV6-7 is an ORF for which the function is uncertain. Trimming took 6 bases from V and 10 from J; bases not matched to a gene: 6. The CDR3 consists of 11 residues. CDR3 in DNA: TGTGCCAGCAGCCTCAGCGGGAAACAGTACTTC. The encoded protein is CASSLSGKQYF.

The sample holds many counts of this clone. The V gene is TRBV11-3, the J gene TRBJ2-5, with TRBD1 as a possible D gene (5 bases). Between the trimmed V and J ends, which lost 0 bases and 4 bases, there was a span of 9 bases. This CDR3 has 14 residues. Germline CDR1 is SGHNT and CDR2 is YENEEA. This chain's CDR3 is CASSLERGAETQYF. CDR3 DNA: TGTGCCAGCAGCTTAGAAAGGGGTGCAGAGACCCAGTACTTC.

J is TRBJ1-4 and V is TRBV11-3; no reliable D call. CDR3 length equals 15 residues. Germline V lookup: CDR1 SGHNT, CDR2 YENEEA. Trimming stripped 4 bases from V and 0 bases from J, with 9 bases between. The CDR3 DNA reads as TGTGCCAGCAGCTCACAGTCTACAACTAATGAAAAACTGTTTTTT. Translated, it gives CASSSQSTTNEKLFF.

In this sample, this clone turned up many times. The chain has TRBV4-1 and TRBJ2-3; 8 bases match TRBD2. Germline lookup yields CDR1 MGHRA and CDR2 YSYEKL. Trimming took 3 bases from V and 3 from J; bases not matched to a gene: 8. The CDR3 consists of 16 residues. DNA for the CDR3: TGCGCCAGCAGCCAGGGGGGACTAGGGAGAACAGATACGCAGTATTTT. Translation: CASSQGGLGRTDTQYF.